This T cell receptor (beta chain) was documented in a study of patients and donors after allogeneic stem cell transplantation. CDR1 is MNHEY and CDR2 is SVGEGT in the germline V gene. V was pared by 3 bases and J by 3 bases, with 21 bases between. The CDR3 runs 17 residues. TCRdb used MiXCR to reprocess the RT-PCR reads, holding one entry per CDR3 protein. The sample has 110,000 or so distinct CDR3 sequences; around 38% are singletons. The chain combines TRBV6-2 or TRBV6-3 with TRBJ2-7, with D possibly TRBD2 on 5 matching bases. The sequenced sample consisted of blood, either unsorted or a sorted T cell fraction (not recorded which). The TCR comes from a human donor who was either an allogeneic HSCT recipient or a stem cell or donor lymphocyte infusion donor (not recorded which). It is not recorded whose cells these are; they may come from a transplant donor. CDR3: CASSYLIGGAPIYEQYF. CDR3 bases: TGTGCCAGCAGTTATCTGATTGGAGGTGCCCCCATCTACGAGCAGTACTTC.